This T cell receptor beta chain was retrieved from a study of CXCR3-negative and CXCR3-positive naive CD8 T cells. Overall study: The libraries yielded about 135 million TRB reads, about 1.5 +/- 0.3 million each. General study findings and limits: Memory cells showed distinct TRBV-TRBJ patterns, while the two naive subsets matched.

TRB cDNA libraries were made by UMI-labeled 5' RACE. TCRdb reworked the 5' RACE reads into one entry per CDR3 protein, no DNA. The specimen's table records more than 65,000 distinct CDR3 sequences. Naive CD8+ T cells were CD45RO-CCR7+CD27+CD95-. Of note for this clonotype: Its antigen is unidentified.

The sequence was obtained from a human donor in good health. Some clones in this sample may be carry-over from other donors' samples. The sequenced sample consisted of naive CXCR3- CD8+ T cells from blood. Subset reported: CD45RO-CCR7+CD27+CD95- naive CD8+ T cells lacking CXCR3 (TNR3-).

The CDR3 loop reads CASRTGSTDTQYF. The chain uses TRBV7-9 and TRBJ2-3; TCRdb's D call of TRBD1 is untestable without DNA. Germline V gene lookup returns CDR1 SEHNR and CDR2 FQNEAQ (reference sequence). The CDR3 covers 13 residues.